These 9 T cell receptor beta chains were all obtained from the same sample, sequenced in a study of OX40 agonist ivuxolimab in advanced cancers. Sequenced by immunoSEQ multiplex PCR; TCRdb stores in-frame clones only, minus some. This sample has under 100,000 clones, with 85% to 95% found just once. The material was CD4+ or CD8+ T cells sorted from blood, obtained in a trial of the OX40 agonist ivuxolimab. These receptor sequences come from an adult with an advanced solid tumor such as melanoma, head and neck, liver or kidney cancer.

This chain links TRBV6-1 with TRBJ1-3; TRBD1 matches at 8 bases. V was pared by 2 bases and J by 8 bases, with 8 bases of the junction left unmatched. The CDR3 is 15 residues long. Germline CDR1 MNHNS, CDR2 SASEGT. CDR3 region: CASSESDRGGHTIYF. The CDR3 nucleotides are TGTGCCAGCAGTGAAAGTGACAGGGGCGGTCACACCATATATTTT.

This clone was recorded only once. The junction departs from the called germline gene at one end, perhaps through a read error. The chain couples TRBV7-7 to TRBJ2-1, with TRBD2 matching 9 bases. CDR3 length: 15 residues. Germline CDR1 is SSHAT and CDR2 is FNYEAQ (reference sequence). CDR3 nucleotides: TGTGCTAGCAGCTTAGACGGCGGGGGGGGTAATGAGCAGTTCTTC. Translating gives CASSLDGGGGNEQFF.

This chain uses TRBV30 with TRBJ2-5; a possible D gene is TRBD1 (5 bases). CDR1 is GTSNPN and CDR2 is SVGIG in the germline V gene (reference sequence). The CDR3 contains 14 residues. V lost 5 bases and J lost 3, with 16 bases in between. The CDR3 nucleotides read TGTGCCTGGGCAACGGACAATGGGAAAGAGACCCAGTACTTC. Its translation: CAWATDNGKETQYF.

A note on this clone: One end of the junction does not line up with germline, which may come from a read error. The V gene is TRBV5-6, the J gene TRBJ1-1; 7 nucleotides agree with TRBD1. This CDR3 has 15 residues. CDR1 SGHDT and CDR2 YYEEEE come from the germline V gene. In nucleotides, the CDR3 is TGTGCCAGCAGCTTGATCCAGGGGGAGATAGCTGAAACTTTCTTT. Its protein product is CASSLIQGEIAETFF. Complete variable domain (other parts from reference TRBV5-6 and TRBJ1-1): DAGVTQSPTHLIKTRGQQVTLRCSPKSGHDTVSWYQQALGQGPQFIFQYYEEEERQRGNFPDRFSGHQFPNYSSELNVNALLLGDSALYLCASSLIQGEIAETFFGQGTRLTVV.

This chain connects TRBV5-1 to TRBJ2-1; 8 nucleotides align to TRBD1. V lost 0 bases, J lost 3 bases, and 14 bases stayed unmatched. CDR1 is SGHRS and CDR2 is YFSETQ in the germline V gene. The CDR3 spans 19 residues. The CDR3 sequence: CASSLAGGQTGVFYNEQFF. The CDR3 bases are TGCGCCAGCAGCTTGGCCGGGGGACAGACAGGGGTCTTCTACAATGAGCAGTTCTTC.

This clone was picked up a small number of times. The chain couples TRBV6-5 to TRBJ1-2; TRBD1 matches 12 bases. Trimming took 6 bases from V and 2 from J; bases not matched to a gene: 4. The CDR3 sequence is 15 residues long. From germline, CDR1 is MNHEY and CDR2 SVGAGI. The CDR3, as DNA: TGTGCCAGCAGCGCCGGGACAGGGGGCAACTATGGCTACACCTTC. Translation: CASSAGTGGNYGYTF.

V gene TRBV9 combines with J gene TRBJ1-1; 8 bases align to TRBD1. V dropped 4 bases and J dropped 6; count of bases not matched to a gene: 11. CDR1 and CDR2 from the germline V gene are SGDLS and YYNGEE. CDR3 length: 15 residues. As DNA, the CDR3 is TGTGCCAGCAGCATAATAGACAGGGGATCTCCTGAAGCTTTCTTT. Translated, it gives CASSIIDRGSPEAFF.

This chain connects TRBV6-5 to TRBJ1-1; TRBD1 is a possible D gene (6 bases). CDR3 length: 13 amino acids. Germline lookup yields CDR1 MNHEY and CDR2 SVGAGI. V lost 5 bases to trimming and J lost 1 base, with 8 bases between them. The CDR3 reads CASSQGRNTEAFF. The CDR3 coding sequence is TGTGCCAGCAGTCAGGGGAGGAACACTGAAGCTTTCTTT.

This sequence joins TRBV7-8 and TRBJ2-5; possibly TRBD2 for D (5 bases). CDR1 SGHVS and CDR2 FQNEAQ come from the germline V gene. The CDR3 is 13 amino acids. Deletions cut 5 bases from V and 5 bases from J, with 12 bases between. CDR3 sequence reads: CASSPTGSETQYF. The CDR3 DNA is TGTGCCAGCAGCCCGACGGGGAGTGAGACCCAGTACTTC.